These T cell receptor beta chains were read from a single sample in a study of cytomegalovirus exposure and HLA in healthy donors. Only in-frame clones appear in the TCRdb table, and some are missing; sequencing was by immunoSEQ multiplex PCR. The data hold approximately 300,000 clones, with roughly 85% observed a single time. The sample taken for sequencing was PBMCs. These receptor sequences come from a woman aged 18-29 years in good health and CMV-seronegative. Each CDR3 is given with its conserved first and last residue.

TRBV18	TRBJ2-3	CASSPDSDKRTDTQYF
TRBV13	TRBJ1-1	CASSFSVGAGTEAFF
TRBV5-1	TRBJ1-3	CASSSGTGNTIYF
TRBV4-2	TRBJ2-1	CASSQDGTSGSAHEQFF
TRBV18	TRBJ2-1	CASSQPGQGASEQFF
TRBV7-7	TRBJ2-5	CASSLGAGETQYF
TRBV2	TRBJ1-5	CASSSGQLKNQPQHF
TRBV28	TRBJ1-3	CASSFPGQYSGNTIYF
TRBV28	TRBJ2-2	CASSFYRAGTTGELFF
TRBV7-6	TRBJ2-7	CASSAGLAGGFKQYF
TRBV2	TRBJ1-5	CASSRVGGNQPQHF
TRBV28	TRBJ2-2	CASSARDPGELFF
TRBV6-5	TRBJ2-5	CATARDPQETQYF
TRBV27	TRBJ1-1	CASSPYHRTGENTEAFF
TRBV11-2	TRBJ1-2	CASSLNRGLDYGYTF
TRBV19	TRBJ1-5	CASQGQGVNSNQPQHF
TRBV18	TRBJ2-1	CASSPRDRENEQFF
TRBV14	TRBJ1-3	CASSQDYYAGNTIYF
TRBV6-5	TRBJ2-7	CASSAGAYEQYF
TRBV27	TRBJ2-7	CASSILQDGTASYEQYF
TRBV6-6	TRBJ2-7	CASNQQGAAAYEQYF
TRBV18	TRBJ2-1	CASSPGLAGGISYNEQFF
TRBV7-2	TRBJ2-1	CASSPGTSSHNEQFF
TRBV7-2	TRBJ2-7	CASSLSPGTSGSYEQYF
TRBV27	TRBJ1-5	CASSLTLNQPQHF
TRBV6-5	TRBJ2-1	CASSYADRGDEQFF
TRBV18	TRBJ1-5	CASSPPGGGQGQPQHF
TRBV11-2	TRBJ2-1	CASSSPSGAHNEQFF
TRBV28	TRBJ2-7	CASSLPQASGSGYEQYF
TRBV29-1	TRBJ1-2	CSVSLWGLNYGYTF
TRBV28	TRBJ2-1	CASSLIRGGNEQFF
TRBV29-1	TRBJ2-1	CSVSPSGNEQFF
TRBV2	TRBJ1-1	CASSNPGETTEAFF
TRBV5-6	TRBJ1-2	CASSLPDTLYGYTF
TRBV25-1	TRBJ2-2	CASSEFGRLGSNTGELFF
TRBV19	TRBJ1-2	CASSIKGSYGYTF
TRBV2	TRBJ1-2	CASIQRGNSGKGYTF
TRBV5-4	TRBJ2-3	CASSLGRAGYTDTQYF
TRBV25-1	TRBJ2-3	CASSGAGDPTDTQYF
TRBV7-2	TRBJ2-5	CASSLETRRRGQETQYF
TRBV7-3	TRBJ2-2	CASSLTGGTSGTGELFF
TRBV2	TRBJ1-1	CASSDTLGAEYTEAFF